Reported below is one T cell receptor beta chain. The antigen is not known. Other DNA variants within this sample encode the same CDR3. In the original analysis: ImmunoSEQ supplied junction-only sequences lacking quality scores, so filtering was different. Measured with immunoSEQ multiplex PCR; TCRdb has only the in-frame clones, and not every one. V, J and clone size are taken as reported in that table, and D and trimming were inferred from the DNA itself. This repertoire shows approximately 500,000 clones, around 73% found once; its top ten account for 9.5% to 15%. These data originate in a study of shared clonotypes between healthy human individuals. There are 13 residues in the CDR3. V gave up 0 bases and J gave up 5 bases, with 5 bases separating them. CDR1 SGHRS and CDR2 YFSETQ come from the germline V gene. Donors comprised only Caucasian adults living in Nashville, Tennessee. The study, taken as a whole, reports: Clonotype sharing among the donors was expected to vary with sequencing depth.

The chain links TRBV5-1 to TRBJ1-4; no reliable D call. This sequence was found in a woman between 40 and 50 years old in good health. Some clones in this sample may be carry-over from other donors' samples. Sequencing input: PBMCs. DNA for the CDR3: TGCGCCAGCAGCTTGGTACCGAATGAAAAACTGTTTTTT. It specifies CASSLVPNEKLFF.